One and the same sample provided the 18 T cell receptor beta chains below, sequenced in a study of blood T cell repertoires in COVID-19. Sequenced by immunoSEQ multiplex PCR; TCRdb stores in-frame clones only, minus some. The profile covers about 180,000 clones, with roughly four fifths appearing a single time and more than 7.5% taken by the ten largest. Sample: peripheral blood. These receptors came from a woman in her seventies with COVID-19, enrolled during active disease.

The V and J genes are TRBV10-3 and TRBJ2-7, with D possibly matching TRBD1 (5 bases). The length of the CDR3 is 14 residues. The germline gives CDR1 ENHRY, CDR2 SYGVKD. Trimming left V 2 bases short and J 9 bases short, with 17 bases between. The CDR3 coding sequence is TGTGCCATCAGTGAGCTGATGGGGCTGACCCTGCAGTACTTC. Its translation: CAISELMGLTLQYF.

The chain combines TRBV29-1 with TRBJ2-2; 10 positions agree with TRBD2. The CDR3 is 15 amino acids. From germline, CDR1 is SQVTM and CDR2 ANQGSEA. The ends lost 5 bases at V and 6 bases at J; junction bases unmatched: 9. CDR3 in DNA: TGCAGCGTTCACCTTCTAGCGGGAGCTTCCGGGGAGCTGTTTTTT. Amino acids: CSVHLLAGASGELFF.

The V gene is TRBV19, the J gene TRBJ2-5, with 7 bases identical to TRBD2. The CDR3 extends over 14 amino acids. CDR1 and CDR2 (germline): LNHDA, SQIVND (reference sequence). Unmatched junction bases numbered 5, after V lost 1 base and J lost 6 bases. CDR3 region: CASSIGVSGQTQYF. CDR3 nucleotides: TGTGCCAGTAGTATAGGGGTTAGCGGGCAGACCCAGTACTTC.

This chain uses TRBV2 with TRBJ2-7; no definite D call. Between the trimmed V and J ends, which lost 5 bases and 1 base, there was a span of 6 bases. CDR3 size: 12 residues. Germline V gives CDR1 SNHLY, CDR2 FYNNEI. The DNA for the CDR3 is TGTGCCAGCAGTCCTCTTTCCTACGAGCAGTACTTC. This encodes CASSPLSYEQYF. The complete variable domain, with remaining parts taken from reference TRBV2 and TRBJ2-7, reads EPEVTQTPSHQVTQMGQEVILRCVPISNHLYFYWYRQILGQKVEFLVSFYNNEISEKSEIFDDQFSVERPDGSNFTLKIRSTKLEDSAMYFCASSPLSYEQYFGPGTRLTVT.

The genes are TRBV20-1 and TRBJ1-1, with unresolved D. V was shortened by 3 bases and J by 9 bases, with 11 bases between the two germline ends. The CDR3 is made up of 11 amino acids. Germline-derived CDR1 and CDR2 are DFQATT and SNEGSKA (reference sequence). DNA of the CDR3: TGCAGTGCTAGGAGTTCTCTGCAAGCTTTCTTT. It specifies CSARSSLQAFF.

CDR3 sequence reads: CASSPEQGIEQYF. The CDR3 nucleotides read TGTGCCAGCTCACCAGAGCAGGGAATCGAGCAGTACTTC. The chain couples TRBV18 to TRBJ2-7, with D maybe TRBD1 (5 bases). This CDR3 is built from 13 residues. Germline CDR1 is KGHSH and CDR2 is LQKENI. Trimming stripped 2 bases from V and 6 bases from J, with 11 bases between.

In DNA form, the CDR3 reads TGCAGCGTTTATGGGGGGGAAAGAGGTTACAATGAGCAGTTCTTC. Protein: CSVYGGERGYNEQFF. The genes are TRBV29-1 and TRBJ2-1; 7 nucleotides line up with TRBD2. J gave up 4 bases and V 5 bases, and 11 bases lay outside the gene matches. The CDR3 is made up of 15 amino acids. Germline CDR1 is SQVTM and CDR2 is ANQGSEA.

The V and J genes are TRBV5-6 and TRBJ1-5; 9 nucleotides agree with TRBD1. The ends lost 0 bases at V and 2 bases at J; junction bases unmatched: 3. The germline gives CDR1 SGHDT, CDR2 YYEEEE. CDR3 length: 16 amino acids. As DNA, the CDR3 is TGTGCCAGCAGCTTGGGGACAGGGGTTGGCAATCAGCCCCAGCATTTT. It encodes CASSLGTGVGNQPQHF.

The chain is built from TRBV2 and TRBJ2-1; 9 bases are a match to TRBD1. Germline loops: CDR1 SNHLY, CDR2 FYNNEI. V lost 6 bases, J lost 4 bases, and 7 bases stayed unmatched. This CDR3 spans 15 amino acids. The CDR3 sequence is CASRSGQGGYNEQFF. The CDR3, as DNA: TGTGCCAGCAGGTCGGGACAGGGAGGATACAATGAGCAGTTCTTC.

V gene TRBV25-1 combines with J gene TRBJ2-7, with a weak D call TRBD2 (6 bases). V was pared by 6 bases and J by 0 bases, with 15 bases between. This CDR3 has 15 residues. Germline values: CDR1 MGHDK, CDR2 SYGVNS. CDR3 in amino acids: CASSVTGRLSYEQYF. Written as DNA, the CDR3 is TGTGCCAGCAGCGTAACCGGGAGACTCTCCTACGAGCAGTACTTC.

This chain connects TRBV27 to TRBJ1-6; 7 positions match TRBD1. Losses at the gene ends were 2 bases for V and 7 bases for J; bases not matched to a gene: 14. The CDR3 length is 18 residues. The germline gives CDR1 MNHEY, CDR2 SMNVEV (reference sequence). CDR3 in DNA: TGTGCCAGCAGTTTAGTTGTATCGACAGGGAACTTGAATTCACCCCTCCACTTT. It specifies CASSLVVSTGNLNSPLHF.

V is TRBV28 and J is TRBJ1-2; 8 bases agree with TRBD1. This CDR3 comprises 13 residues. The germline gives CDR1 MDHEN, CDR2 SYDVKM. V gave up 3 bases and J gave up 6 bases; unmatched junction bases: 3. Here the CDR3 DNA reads TGTGCCAGCAGTTTGAACAGGGGGAATGGCTACACCTTC. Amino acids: CASSLNRGNGYTF.

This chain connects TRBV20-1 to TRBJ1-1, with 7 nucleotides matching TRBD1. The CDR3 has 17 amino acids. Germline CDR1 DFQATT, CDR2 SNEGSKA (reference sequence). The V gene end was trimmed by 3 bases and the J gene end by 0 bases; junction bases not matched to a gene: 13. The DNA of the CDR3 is TGCAGTGCTAGTTATCCCAACAGGGGTAGCATGAACACTGAAGCTTTCTTT. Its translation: CSASYPNRGSMNTEAFF.

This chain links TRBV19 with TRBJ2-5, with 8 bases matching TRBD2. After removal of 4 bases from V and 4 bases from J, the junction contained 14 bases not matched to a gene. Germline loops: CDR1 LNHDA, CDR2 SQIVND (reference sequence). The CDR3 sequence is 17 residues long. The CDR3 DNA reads TGTGCCAGTAGTAACACGGGACTAGGCAGTGGTAGAGAGACCCAGTACTTC. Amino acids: CASSNTGLGSGRETQYF.

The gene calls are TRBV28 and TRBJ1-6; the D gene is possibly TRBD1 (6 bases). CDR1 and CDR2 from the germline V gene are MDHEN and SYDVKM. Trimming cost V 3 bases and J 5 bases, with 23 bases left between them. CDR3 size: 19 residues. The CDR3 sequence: CASSFLRGLRDLNNSPLHF. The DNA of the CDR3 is TGTGCCAGCAGTTTCCTCAGGGGACTAAGGGATTTGAATAATTCACCCCTCCACTTT.

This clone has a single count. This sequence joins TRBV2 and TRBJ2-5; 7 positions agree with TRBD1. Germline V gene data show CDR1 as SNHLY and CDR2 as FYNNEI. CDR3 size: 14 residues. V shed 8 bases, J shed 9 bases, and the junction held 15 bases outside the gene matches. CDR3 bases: TGTGCCAGCTTCCGACCAGGGGGTTACCAGGCCCAGTACTTC. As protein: CASFRPGGYQAQYF.

CDR3 bases: TGTGCCAGCAGTTGGAAGGGACATAGGGGCAATCAGCCCCAGCATTTT. Amino acids: CASSWKGHRGNQPQHF. The rearrangement joins TRBV27 to TRBJ1-5, with TRBD1 as a possible D gene (6 bases). CDR3 length equals 16 residues. V gave up 4 bases and J gave up 2 bases, with 15 bases separating them. Germline CDR1 is MNHEY and CDR2 is SMNVEV (reference sequence).

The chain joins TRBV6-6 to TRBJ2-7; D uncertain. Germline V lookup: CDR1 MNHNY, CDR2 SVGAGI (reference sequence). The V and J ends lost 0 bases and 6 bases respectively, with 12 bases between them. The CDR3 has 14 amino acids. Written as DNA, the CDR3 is TGTGCCAGCAGTTACTCGAACGGGTTGGCCGAGCAGTACTTC. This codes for CASSYSNGLAEQYF.